This record looks at one T cell receptor beta chain sequence and its context. Trimming took off 6 bases at V and 4 bases at J, with 4 bases between the two ends. This CDR3 is 11 amino acids long. Per germline, CDR1 KGHSH and CDR2 LQKENI. Per the authors' pipeline: It was from reference gene primer amplification that nucleated cell counts were estimated. Clones were read by immunoSEQ multiplex PCR, and TCRdb kept only the in-frame ones, dropping some. V, J and clone size are those of that table, while D and trimming were read from the DNA. The sample has some 200,000 clones, approximately 90% seen once. The data originate from a study of blood T cell repertoires in COVID-19. Study information: From the United States, Italy and Spain came samples of acute and convalescent COVID-19.

Sequenced sample: peripheral blood. The rearrangement links TRBV18 to TRBJ1-3, with unresolved D. This clonotype was sampled from a woman older than 75 in a cohort sampled during active or convalescent COVID-19. The CDR3 loop is CASSTGNTIYF. As DNA, the CDR3 is TGTGCCAGCTCCACAGGAAACACCATATATTTT.